Below are 14 T cell receptor beta chains sequenced from a single sample in a study of spatial heterogeneity in lung cancer. Study findings and constraints: One measure, the expanded intratumoral alpha and beta TCR count, tracked tumor mutation counts.

No antigens are known for them. From the 5' RACE reads, TCRdb called clonotypes with MiXCR, one entry per CDR3 protein. The sample comprises tens of thousands of distinct CDR3 sequences, roughly 15% of which are singletons, and more than 30% rests with the top ten. Noted time point: sample taken at primary tumor resection. Sequenced here: lung tumor tissue, sampled at surgery. These receptors all come from a female donor with early-stage non-small cell lung cancer.

This clonotype has more than one count but fewer than ten. The V call is TRBV27, the J call TRBJ2-3; 9 nucleotides match TRBD1. The CDR3 runs 14 residues. Per the germline V gene, CDR1 is MNHEY and CDR2 is SMNVEV (reference sequence). The V gene end was trimmed by 6 bases and the J gene end by 5 bases; junction bases not matched to a gene: 6. In nucleotides, the CDR3 is TGTGCCAGCAGGAAACAGGGGGCTGGAGATACGCAGTATTTT. Its protein is CASRKQGAGDTQYF.

The V gene is TRBV2, the J gene TRBJ2-2; TRBD1 aligns across 8 bases. Germline V gives CDR1 SNHLY, CDR2 FYNNEI. J lost 6 bases, V lost 7 bases, and 10 bases had no gene match. CDR3 length: 15 residues. CDR3 residues: CASIRTGSSPGELFF. The CDR3 bases are TGTGCCAGCATCCGGACAGGGTCGTCCCCCGGGGAGCTGTTTTTT.

This chain uses TRBV20-1 with TRBJ2-3; D possibly matches TRBD1 or TRBD2 (5 bases each). There are 11 residues in the CDR3. The V end lost 2 bases, the J end lost 7 bases, and 7 bases lay between the germline ends. In germline, CDR1 is DFQATT, CDR2 SNEGSKA (reference sequence). The CDR3 DNA reads TGCAGTGCTAGATGGGGACATACGCAGTATTTT. Protein: CSARWGHTQYF.

Regarding this clonotype: This may be a read error, as it is one base from a much larger clone. The chain recombines TRBV4-1 with TRBJ2-3; unclear D gene. Trimming took off 0 bases at V and 2 bases at J, with 15 bases between the two ends. Looked up from germline, CDR1 is MGHRA and CDR2 is YSYEKL. The CDR3 spans 17 residues. In DNA, the CDR3 is TGCGCCAGCAGCCAAGATAGGATCAGCGAGAACACAGATACGCAGTATTTT. It specifies CASSQDRISENTDTQYF.

This clonotype came up many times. The CDR3 DNA reads TGTGCCAGCATGCCGGGTAGCGGGGGCCGCGAGACCCAGTACTTC. It yields the protein CASMPGSGGRETQYF. The V gene is TRBV6-5, the J gene TRBJ2-5; 9 bases align to TRBD2. CDR3 length equals 15 residues. With 7 bases clipped from V and 5 bases from J, the junction kept 11 bases outside the gene matches. CDR1 is MNHEY, CDR2 SVGAGI, per germline.

This clonotype was observed at least ten times. CDR3 in DNA: TGCAGTGCTCGAGGGACTAGCGCCCACGAGTTCACAGATACGCAGTATTTT. It is translated as CSARGTSAHEFTDTQYF. This chain joins TRBV20-1 and TRBJ2-3; 10 bases agree with TRBD2. This CDR3 spans 17 amino acids. Germline assignment: CDR1 DFQATT and CDR2 SNEGSKA (reference sequence). With 5 bases clipped from V and 2 bases from J, the junction kept 13 bases outside the gene matches.

This clonotype came up a few times. The V gene is TRBV6-1, the J gene TRBJ2-5; the D is unclear. Germline V gene lookup returns CDR1 MNHNS and CDR2 SASEGT. Between the trimmed V and J ends, which lost 3 bases and 5 bases, there was a span of 1 base. CDR3 length: 10 amino acids. This CDR3 reads CASSDETQYF. CDR3 sequence (DNA): TGTGCCAGCAGTGACGAGACCCAGTACTTC.

This clonotype has a handful of counts. The chain has TRBV28 and TRBJ2-1; D gene unclear. The V gene lost 4 bases and the J gene lost 9 bases, with 10 bases spanning the gap. The CDR3 loop spans 12 amino acids. Germline V lookup: CDR1 MDHEN, CDR2 SYDVKM. In nucleotides, the CDR3 is TGTGCCAGCAGTTCGAGCCCAGTTGAGCAGTTCTTC. It encodes CASSSSPVEQFF.

The chain links TRBV27 to TRBJ2-5, with D perhaps matching TRBD1 (5 bases). The length of the CDR3 is 15 residues. V lost 6 bases to trimming and J lost 5 bases, with 19 bases between them. Germline-derived CDR1 and CDR2 are MNHEY and SMNVEV (reference sequence). CDR3: CASRGPGSPSETQYF. The CDR3 DNA reads TGTGCCAGCAGAGGACCAGGGTCACCAAGCGAGACCCAGTACTTC.

This clonotype was seen only a few times. This chain links TRBV7-2 with TRBJ2-3; unclear D gene. The germline V gene encodes CDR1 SGHTA and CDR2 FQGNSA. CDR3 size: 14 residues. V gave up 5 bases and J gave up 4 bases, with 13 bases separating them. CDR3 nucleotides: TGTGCCAGCAGCCTACAAGGGATAGCAGATACGCAGTATTTT. Protein sequence: CASSLQGIADTQYF.

The chain has TRBV6-5 and TRBJ2-7; 7 bases fit TRBD2. Germline V gene data show CDR1 as MNHEY and CDR2 as SVGAGI. This CDR3 is built from 11 residues. Trimming removed 6 bases from V and 7 bases from J; junction bases left unmatched: 3. The CDR3 protein is CASRRREEQYF. The CDR3 region has the DNA TGTGCCAGCAGAAGGCGGGAGGAGCAGTACTTC.

In regard to this clonotype: This may be a read error, as it is one base from a much larger clone. This rearrangement joins TRBV20-1 to TRBJ2-7; no reliable D call. The CDR3 runs 13 residues. Germline-derived CDR1 and CDR2 are DFQATT and SNEGSKA (reference sequence). The CDR3 protein is CSALLPGTYEEYF. CDR3 nucleotides: TGCAGTGCTCTACTACCGGGCACCTACGAGGAGTACTTC.

This clonotype was picked up many times. The chain carries TRBV29-1 and TRBJ2-5, with 9 bases fitting TRBD2. Germline CDR1 SQVTM, CDR2 ANQGSEA. There are 17 residues in the CDR3. J lost 0 bases, V lost 3 bases, and 11 bases had no gene match. The chain's CDR3 is CSVEPQEQRGDQETQYF. The CDR3, as DNA: TGCAGCGTTGAGCCTCAAGAGCAGCGGGGGGACCAAGAGACCCAGTACTTC.

This chain links TRBV10-3 with TRBJ2-3; 9 bases match TRBD1. Per germline, CDR1 ENHRY and CDR2 SYGVKD. The CDR3 length is 16 residues. J was trimmed by 2 bases and V by 4 bases; bases with no gene match: 7. CDR3 DNA sequence: TGTGCCATCAGTGCGTGGACAGGGGTTGACACAGATACGCAGTATTTT. Translated, it gives CAISAWTGVDTDTQYF.